This TCR beta chain was identified during a study of CD8 T cells in ankylosing spondylitis. Study-level points and caveats: A TCR beta motif of roughly 8 highly homologous variants seemed to mark ankylosing spondylitis blood.

The CDR3 consists of 14 residues. The V end lost 3 bases, the J end lost 0 bases, and 9 bases lay between the germline ends. TCRdb re-derived calls from the 5' RACE reads in MiXCR, one entry per CDR3 protein. The table has about 510,000 distinct CDR3 sequences, less than 6% seen once. This clonotype was observed at least ten times. The target antigen is unknown. Source material: blood, either unsorted or a sorted T cell fraction (not recorded which). The sequence came from a male donor with ankylosing spondylitis. The genes are TRBV12-3 or TRBV12-4 and TRBJ2-7; D might be TRBD2 (5 bases). The CDR3 DNA reads TGTGCCAGCAGTTTCCGAGGGAACTCCTACGAGCAGTACTTC. It translates to CASSFRGNSYEQYF.